The following is a T cell receptor beta chain sequence with its context. Antigen unknown. V was trimmed by 4 bases and J by 4 bases, leaving 14 bases between them. The germline CDR1 and CDR2 sequences are SGDLS and YYNGEE. There are 15 residues in the CDR3. Samples from alopecia areata patients were lesional scalp punch biopsies and peripheral blood. The sequencing template was cDNA reverse transcribed from extracted RNA. Some clones are missing from TCRdb's copy, which holds only in-frame ones; the method was immunoSEQ multiplex PCR. In the table there are about 200,000 clones, 50% to 60% of which are singletons. The data were taken from a study of CD8+ T cells in alopecia areata. Study-level findings and limits: Scalp samples also yield sequences of resident alphabeta T cells from normal skin. Patients showed less clear TCR sequence sharing than mice, possibly partly because of HLA diversity. Lesional tissue from the scalp (especially in alopecia totalis/universalis) showed higher clonality than normal scalp.

The gene calls are TRBV9 and TRBJ2-2; the D gene is possibly TRBD1 (6 bases). The source of this sequence is a human donor with alopecia areata. Sequences were derived from CD4+ T cells sorted from blood, sampled at week 0. The CDR3 sequence: CASSRRTAGTGELFF. CDR3 coding DNA: TGTGCCAGCAGCAGGCGGACAGCTGGCACCGGGGAGCTGTTTTTT.